A single sample gave rise to the 23 T cell receptor beta chains below, sequenced in a study of T cells after yellow fever vaccination (dated by TCRdb to the late 2010s). Library preparation employed 5' RACE. This sample was sequenced with an Illumina HiSeq 2500. Using fastp at Q25 and MiXCR, TCRdb reprocessed the public reads and kept productive beta chains. Each record represents a unique CDR3 protein, reported with the most common genes and DNA among its rows. The sample table shows around 610,000 distinct CDR3 sequences, and approximately 15% are seen once. The ten largest clones take up over 13% of the sample. The meaning of the sample's treatment or condition label: live attenuated yellow fever vaccine strain. Material: PBMCs, obtained on the day of the yellow fever booster vaccination. The receptors were sampled from a man aged 30 to 39 who received the YFV17D yellow fever vaccine.

This chain links TRBV7-9 with TRBJ2-3; TRBD2 agrees at 12 bases. Germline CDR1 SEHNR, CDR2 FQNEAQ (reference sequence). The V and J ends lost 5 bases and 5 bases, in that order; junction bases with no gene match: 5. CDR3 size: 15 residues. CDR3: CASSPPGLAGDTQYF. DNA of the CDR3: TGTGCCAGCAGCCCACCGGGACTAGCGGGAGATACGCAGTATTTT.

This clonotype was observed a few times. This sequence joins TRBV7-8 and TRBJ2-7; the match to TRBD1 covers 7 bases. V was clipped by 0 bases and J by 2 bases; unmatched bases: 7. CDR1 is SGHVS, CDR2 FQNEAQ, per germline. The CDR3 spans 16 residues. CDR3 nucleotides: TGTGCCAGCAGCTTAGCTGGGACAGCCATTCCCTACGAGCAGTACTTC. The encoded protein is CASSLAGTAIPYEQYF.

This clonotype turned up a few times. The chain links TRBV20-1 to TRBJ1-2; D gene ambiguous. Germline V CDR1 and CDR2: DFQATT, SNEGSKA (reference sequence). Trimming cost V 4 bases and J 4 bases, with 16 bases left between them. The CDR3 loop spans 14 amino acids. CDR3 DNA: TGCAGTGCTAAGGACGAACTAAGACCCTATGGCTACACCTTC. This translates into CSAKDELRPYGYTF.

J is TRBJ2-1 and V is TRBV5-5, with 11 bases aligning to TRBD1. The CDR3 runs to 16 residues. V lost 1 base and J lost 4; bases outside the gene matches: 4. From germline, CDR1 is SGHKS and CDR2 YYEKEE (reference sequence). This CDR3 reads CASSLRGQGVYNEQFF. The CDR3 bases are TGTGCCAGCAGCTTGCGGGGACAGGGGGTATACAATGAGCAGTTCTTC.

The table lists this clonotype with many counts. The chain has TRBV7-8 and TRBJ2-7; D ambiguous. The CDR3 is 13 residues long. From germline, CDR1 is SGHVS and CDR2 FQNEAQ. V was trimmed by 3 bases and J by 3 bases, leaving 9 bases between them. The CDR3 nucleotides read TGTGCCAGCAGCTTGGAAAGGGACTACGAGCAGTACTTC. Translated, it gives CASSLERDYEQYF.

The chain has TRBV4-3 and TRBJ1-2; D unresolved. Germline V gene lookup returns CDR1 LGHNA and CDR2 YSLEER. Trimming removed 0 bases from V and 0 bases from J, with 8 bases in between. The CDR3 totals 15 residues. CDR3: CASSQEGAANYGYTF. CDR3 in DNA: TGCGCCAGCAGCCAAGAGGGAGCCGCTAACTATGGCTACACCTTC.

The table lists this clonotype with a few counts. This rearrangement joins TRBV28 to TRBJ2-7, with a weak D call TRBD2 (6 bases). From germline, CDR1 is MDHEN and CDR2 SYDVKM. The CDR3 is 13 residues long. V was cut by 3 bases and J by 5 bases, with 11 bases left in between. This CDR3 reads CASSFGGVNEQYF. In DNA form, the CDR3 reads TGTGCCAGCAGTTTCGGAGGGGTGAACGAGCAGTACTTC.

This clonotype was counted ten times or more. The V gene is TRBV28, the J gene TRBJ1-1, with D maybe TRBD1 (5 bases). The V gene's germline CDR1 is MDHEN and CDR2 SYDVKM. V gave up 6 bases and J gave up 10 bases, with 18 bases separating them. The CDR3 spans 13 residues. This CDR3 reads CASRPGRGRGAFF. CDR3 DNA sequence: TGTGCCAGCAGACCGGGTAGGGGAAGAGGAGCTTTCTTT.

This clonotype was detected a few times. The rearrangement uses TRBV6-2 or TRBV6-3 and TRBJ2-7, with D perhaps matching TRBD1 or TRBD2 (5 bases each). CDR1 and CDR2 (germline): MNHEY, SVGEGT. This CDR3 contains 14 residues. V was shortened by 6 bases and J by 3 bases, with 15 bases between the two germline ends. The CDR3 is CASRTALGVYEQYF. The DNA of the CDR3 is TGTGCCAGCAGGACAGCCCTGGGAGTCTACGAGCAGTACTTC.

The genes are TRBV18 and TRBJ2-5, with D unclear. There are 14 residues in the CDR3. V dropped 0 bases and J dropped 4 bases, with 9 bases sitting between them. The germline V gene has CDR1 KGHSH and CDR2 LQKENI. The CDR3 loop reads CASSPPSSPETQYF. DNA of the CDR3: TGTGCCAGCTCACCACCGAGTAGCCCAGAGACCCAGTACTTC.

This clonotype was observed a few times. This chain uses TRBV7-9 with TRBJ2-3, with TRBD2 matching over 7 bases. Per the germline V gene, CDR1 is SEHNR and CDR2 is FQNEAQ (reference sequence). This CDR3 is built from 15 residues. Trimming removed 3 bases from V and 6 bases from J; junction bases left unmatched: 9. As DNA, the CDR3 is TGTGCCAGCAGCTTCGGCGGGAGTGCAGGTGATACGCAGTATTTT. Translating gives CASSFGGSAGDTQYF.

This chain uses TRBV10-3 with TRBJ2-3, with a possible D match to TRBD2 (6 bases). CDR3 size: 15 residues. From germline, CDR1 is ENHRY and CDR2 SYGVKD. Between the trimmed V and J ends, which lost 2 bases and 4 bases, there was a span of 13 bases. DNA of the CDR3: TGTGCCATCAGTGAGGGGGCGGAGGGGTCAGATACGCAGTATTTT. Amino acid sequence: CAISEGAEGSDTQYF.

In its sample, this clonotype was seen a few times. The V and J genes are TRBV6-1 and TRBJ2-7, with 9 bases identical to TRBD1. Germline V CDR1 and CDR2: MNHNS, SASEGT. The J segment lost 3 bases and the V segment lost 6 bases, leaving 6 bases of the junction unmatched. This CDR3 has 14 residues. CDR3 bases: TGTGCCAGCAGGTCCGGGACAGGGAACTACGAGCAGTACTTC. It encodes CASRSGTGNYEQYF.

This clonotype was picked up a small number of times. V usage is TRBV20-1 and J usage is TRBJ1-3, with a possible D match to TRBD1 (5 bases). Germline CDR1 reads DFQATT; CDR2 reads SNEGSKA (reference sequence). The CDR3 is 15 residues long. Between the trimmed V and J ends, which lost 0 bases and 2 bases, there was a span of 11 bases. The chain's CDR3 is CSARDAGSPGNTIYF. CDR3 nucleotide sequence: TGCAGTGCTAGAGACGCAGGGTCACCTGGAAACACCATATATTTT.

The chain joins TRBV29-1 to TRBJ2-7; 8 bases are a match to TRBD1. V was clipped by 6 bases and J by 4 bases; unmatched bases: 11. The CDR3 totals 14 residues. The germline V gene has CDR1 SQVTM and CDR2 ANQGSEA. Here the CDR3 DNA reads TGCAGCGTGACTCGCAGGACAGGGCAATACGAGCAGTACTTC. It is translated as CSVTRRTGQYEQYF.

The gene calls are TRBV6-1 and TRBJ1-5, with D possibly being TRBD1 (5 bases). Trimming shortened V by 3 bases and J by 7 bases, and 10 bases separated the two germline ends. The CDR3 covers 13 residues. The germline V gene has CDR1 MNHNS and CDR2 SASEGT. CDR3 residues: CASSDTGGQPQHF. The CDR3 DNA reads TGTGCCAGCAGTGACACGGGGGGGCAGCCCCAGCATTTT.

This clonotype has a handful of counts. The chain's CDR3 is CASSTNYRGWESYEQYF. The CDR3 coding sequence is TGTGCCAGCAGTACAAACTACAGGGGATGGGAGTCCTACGAGCAGTACTTC. The genes are TRBV28 and TRBJ2-7; 7 bases line up with TRBD1. This CDR3 has 17 amino acids. V shed 5 bases, J shed 1 base, and the junction held 14 bases outside the gene matches. Per the germline V gene, CDR1 is MDHEN and CDR2 is SYDVKM.

CDR3 DNA sequence: TGTGCCACCAGTACCGGGACAGGGACTGAAAAACTGTTTTTT. This gives the protein CATSTGTGTEKLFF. The chain is built from TRBV24-1 and TRBJ1-4, with TRBD1 matching 9 bases. The CDR3 length is 14 residues. The germline V gene has CDR1 KGHDR and CDR2 SFDVKD. J was trimmed by 7 bases and V by 6 bases; bases with no gene match: 5.

The chain employs TRBV20-1 and TRBJ2-7; 9 positions match TRBD1. The CDR3 loop spans 14 amino acids. The germline gives CDR1 DFQATT, CDR2 SNEGSKA (reference sequence). With 4 bases clipped from V and 5 bases from J, the junction kept 9 bases outside the gene matches. This CDR3 is CSATTRTGVDEQYF. CDR3 coding DNA: TGCAGTGCTACTACCAGGACAGGGGTGGACGAGCAGTACTTC.

The V gene is TRBV7-2, the J gene TRBJ2-7; 7 bases line up with TRBD2. Germline V gene lookup returns CDR1 SGHTA and CDR2 FQGNSA. V gave up 4 bases and J gave up 1 base; unmatched junction bases: 7. The CDR3 spans 15 residues. The CDR3 loop is CASSYSGLTSYEQYF. In DNA, the CDR3 is TGTGCCAGCAGCTACTCGGGACTAACTTCCTACGAGCAGTACTTC.

This clonotype has more than one count but fewer than ten. This rearrangement joins TRBV20-1 to TRBJ1-3; 11 positions match TRBD1. J lost 5 bases, V lost 3 bases, and 9 bases had no gene match. The V gene's germline CDR1 is DFQATT and CDR2 SNEGSKA (reference sequence). The CDR3 spans 16 residues. The CDR3 sequence: CSASPSRTGGRNTIYF. CDR3 nucleotides: TGCAGTGCTAGCCCCAGCCGGACAGGGGGCCGAAACACCATATATTTT.

The chain carries TRBV20-1 and TRBJ2-2, with TRBD2 matching over 12 bases. Germline V gene sequence: CDR1 DFQATT, CDR2 SNEGSKA (reference sequence). V lost 5 bases, J lost 5 bases, and 9 bases stayed unmatched. The CDR3 length is 16 residues. This chain's CDR3 is CSAPETSGSWTGELFF. The CDR3 DNA reads as TGCAGTGCTCCAGAGACTAGCGGGAGTTGGACCGGGGAGCTGTTTTTT.

The chain uses TRBV3-1 and TRBJ2-2; D not certain. V lost 2 bases and J lost 2, with 6 bases in between. CDR1 LGHDT and CDR2 YNNKEL come from the germline V gene (reference sequence). The CDR3 runs 14 residues. Written as DNA, the CDR3 is TGTGCCAGCAGCCAATTTATCAACACCGGGGAGCTGTTTTTT. It specifies CASSQFINTGELFF.